This entry features one TCR beta chain sequence. No antigen is known for it. Other DNA sequences within the sample encode an identical CDR3. The sample originates from a study of cytomegalovirus exposure and HLA in healthy donors. Overall study findings and caveats: Sequencing probably produced one cluster of sequence variants that were highly shared.

The primer mix had 60 Vbeta and 13 Jbeta primers. Assay used: immunoSEQ multiplex PCR; TCRdb lists only in-frame clones, some missing. This sample yields 100,000 or so clones, of which approximately 85% are seen a single time; around 3.6% belongs to the top ten. Germline CDR1 and CDR2: SGHTA and FQGTGA. V lost 1 base and J lost 5, with 11 bases in between. The CDR3 has 15 residues. This chain joins TRBV7-3 and TRBJ2-2, with D possibly matching TRBD1 (5 bases). The receptor's source is a man under 40 in good health and CMV-seronegative. Sequenced material: PBMCs. The CDR3 sequence: CASSLRQGGTGELFF. CDR3 sequence (DNA): TGTGCCAGCAGCTTAAGGCAGGGTGGTACCGGGGAGCTGTTTTTT.